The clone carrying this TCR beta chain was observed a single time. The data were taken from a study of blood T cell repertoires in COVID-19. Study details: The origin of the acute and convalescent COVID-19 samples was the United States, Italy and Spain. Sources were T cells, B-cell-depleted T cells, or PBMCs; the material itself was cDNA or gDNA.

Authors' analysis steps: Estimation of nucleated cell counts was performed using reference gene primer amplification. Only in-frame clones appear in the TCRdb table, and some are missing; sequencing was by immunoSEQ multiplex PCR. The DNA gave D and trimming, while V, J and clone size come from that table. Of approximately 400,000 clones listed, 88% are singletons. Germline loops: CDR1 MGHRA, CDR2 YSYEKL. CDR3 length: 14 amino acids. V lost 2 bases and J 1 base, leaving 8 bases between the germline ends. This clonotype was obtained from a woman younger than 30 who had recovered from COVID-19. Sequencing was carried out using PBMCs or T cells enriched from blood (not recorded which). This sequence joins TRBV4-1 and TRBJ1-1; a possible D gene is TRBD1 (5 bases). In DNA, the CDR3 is TGCGCCAGCAGCCAACACGACAGGAACACTGAAGCTTTCTTT. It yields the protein CASSQHDRNTEAFF.